These 19 T cell receptor beta chains were all obtained from the same sample, sequenced in a study of cytomegalovirus exposure and HLA in healthy donors. Use of 60 Vbeta and 13 Jbeta primers characterized the PCR. Data came from immunoSEQ multiplex PCR; TCRdb stores just in-frame clones and leaves some out. This table has 170,000 or so clones, roughly 81% appearing once. Material: PBMCs. The receptors here all came from a girl aged 5-17 years in good health and CMV-seropositive.

Only a few counts were recorded for this clone. J is TRBJ1-2 and V is TRBV7-9; 7 bases line up with TRBD1. V lost 5 bases to trimming and J lost 5 bases; unmatched junction nucleotides: 14. CDR1 is SEHNR, CDR2 FQNEAQ, per germline (reference sequence). This CDR3 is built from 16 residues. The DNA for the CDR3 is TGTGCCAGCAGCCGCACCGGGACAGATTTGGGGTATGGCTACACCTTC. Encoded protein: CASSRTGTDLGYGYTF.

The rearrangement links TRBV10-3 to TRBJ1-1; 9 bases are shared with TRBD1. Germline loops: CDR1 ENHRY, CDR2 SYGVKD. The V gene end was trimmed by 4 bases and the J gene end by 6 bases; junction bases not matched to a gene: 6. This CDR3 is 14 amino acids long. The CDR3 here is CAISVQGANAEAFF. The CDR3 region has the DNA TGTGCCATCAGTGTACAGGGGGCTAATGCTGAAGCTTTCTTT.

The chain is built from TRBV10-3 and TRBJ1-3; D remains unclear. The CDR3 runs to 15 residues. Germline CDR1 ENHRY, CDR2 SYGVKD. Trimming left V 8 bases short and J 0 bases short, with 14 bases between. This CDR3 is CAIGRELGSGNTIYF. CDR3 bases: TGTGCCATCGGGAGGGAGTTGGGCTCTGGAAACACCATATATTTT.

The CDR3 region is CASSSTDGPGEQYF. The CDR3 coding sequence is TGTGCCAGCAGCTCGACGGACGGTCCAGGGGAGCAGTACTTC. The chain has TRBV5-4 and TRBJ2-7; possibly TRBD1 for D (5 bases). CDR1 is SGHNT and CDR2 is YYREEE in the germline V gene (reference sequence). The CDR3 loop spans 14 amino acids. Trimming pared 3 bases from V and 7 bases from J, leaving 17 bases between.

The chain employs TRBV7-9 and TRBJ2-7; TRBD1 matches 9 bases. Germline V lookup: CDR1 SEHNR, CDR2 FQNEAQ (reference sequence). The V gene end was trimmed by 4 bases and the J gene end by 4 bases; junction bases not matched to a gene: 14. This CDR3 is built from 17 residues. In DNA form, the CDR3 reads TGTGCCAGCAGCTCCGGATTGGGGGACAGGGTTACGTACGAGCAGTACTTC. Residues: CASSSGLGDRVTYEQYF.

The chain links TRBV9 to TRBJ2-1, with 7 bases that match TRBD1. The CDR3 loop spans 14 amino acids. Trimming cost V 3 bases and J 6 bases; bases outside gene matches: 6. The germline V gene encodes CDR1 SGDLS and CDR2 YYNGEE. CDR3 region: CASSAYRGGNEQFF. The CDR3 DNA reads TGTGCCAGCAGCGCCTACAGGGGCGGCAATGAGCAGTTCTTC.

This chain connects TRBV5-6 to TRBJ1-2; D may be TRBD1 (6 bases). The CDR3 covers 12 residues. Trimming took off 4 bases at V and 7 bases at J, with 11 bases between the two ends. Per the germline V gene, CDR1 is SGHDT and CDR2 is YYEEEE. The CDR3 here is CASSLGGPGYTF. CDR3 nucleotides: TGTGCCAGCAGCCTGGGGGGGCCTGGCTACACCTTC.

J is TRBJ2-7 and V is TRBV10-1; D call uncertain. Germline assignment: CDR1 WNHNN and CDR2 SYGVQD (reference sequence). Trimming took off 4 bases at V and 3 bases at J, with 4 bases between the two ends. The CDR3 covers 11 residues. In DNA, the CDR3 is TGCGCCAGCAGTGTAGACTACGAGCAGTACTTC. Its protein product is CASSVDYEQYF.

The V and J genes are TRBV2 and TRBJ2-7, with TRBD2 matching 15 bases. Germline CDR1 and CDR2: SNHLY and FYNNEI. The CDR3 covers 15 residues. Losses at the gene ends were 6 bases for V and 2 bases for J; bases not matched to a gene: 2. CDR3 bases: TGTGCCAGCAGGCGGACTAGCGGGGGGGCCTACGAGCAGTACTTC. Translating it yields CASRRTSGGAYEQYF.

This chain's CDR3 is CASSPPGQNYGYTF. The CDR3 bases are TGTGCCAGCAGCCCCCCGGGACAGAACTATGGCTACACCTTC. The chain joins TRBV28 to TRBJ1-2; 7 nucleotides align to TRBD1. The ends lost 6 bases at V and 2 bases at J; junction bases unmatched: 6. Germline-derived CDR1 and CDR2 are MDHEN and SYDVKM. CDR3 length: 14 residues.

In DNA form, the CDR3 reads TGCGCCAGCAGCCAACTCGTCGACAGAAAGAACACTGAAGCTTTCTTT. This sequence encodes CASSQLVDRKNTEAFF. The V call is TRBV4-1, the J call TRBJ1-1, with D possibly matching TRBD1 (5 bases). With 2 bases removed from V and 1 base from J, the gap between germline ends came to 14 bases. The V gene's germline CDR1 is MGHRA and CDR2 YSYEKL. This CDR3 comprises 16 residues.

The chain employs TRBV6-1 and TRBJ2-1, with D possibly being TRBD2 (7 bases). There are 15 residues in the CDR3. V was cut by 2 bases and J by 4 bases, with 12 bases left in between. From germline, CDR1 is MNHNS and CDR2 SASEGT. The CDR3 region is CASSEKGGAYNEQFF. The CDR3, as DNA: TGTGCCAGCAGTGAAAAAGGGGGGGCTTACAATGAGCAGTTCTTC.

This chain joins TRBV19 and TRBJ2-7; 10 positions agree with TRBD2. The CDR3 extends over 17 amino acids. The germline CDR1 and CDR2 sequences are LNHDA and SQIVND (reference sequence). V shed 3 bases, J shed 6 bases, and the junction held 14 bases outside the gene matches. The CDR3 bases are TGTGCCAGTAGTATCGCGGCACCGGGACTAGCGTTCTCCGAGCAGTACTTC. It translates to CASSIAAPGLAFSEQYF.

Worth noting for this clone: One end of the junction fails to match germline, which may point to a read error. The genes are TRBV5-1 and TRBJ1-2; a weak D match, TRBD1 (6 bases). Germline lookup yields CDR1 SGHRS and CDR2 YFSETQ. This CDR3 comprises 14 residues. CDR3 DNA: TGCGCCAGCAGCTTCCAGGGGACTAACTACGGCTACACCTTC. Its protein is CASSFQGTNYGYTF.

V gene TRBV6-1 combines with J gene TRBJ1-1; weak D call: TRBD1 (6 bases). Germline assignment: CDR1 MNHNS and CDR2 SASEGT. The ends were cut back, 7 bases at V and 6 bases at J, with 15 bases in the middle. The CDR3 consists of 13 residues. CDR3 loop: CASTGHSLSEAFF. The DNA of the CDR3 is TGTGCCAGCACGGGACATTCACTCTCTGAAGCTTTCTTT.

The chain recombines TRBV5-6 with TRBJ2-7, with TRBD1 matching over 12 bases. CDR1 SGHDT and CDR2 YYEEEE come from the germline V gene. The CDR3 is 16 residues long. V lost 3 bases to trimming and J lost 4 bases; unmatched junction nucleotides: 8. CDR3 sequence (DNA): TGTGCCAGCAGCTCGCCACGGGACAGGGGGCTGTACGAGCAGTACTTC. This sequence encodes CASSSPRDRGLYEQYF. The full variable domain, completed using reference TRBV5-6 and TRBJ2-7, is DAGVTQSPTHLIKTRGQQVTLRCSPKSGHDTVSWYQQALGQGPQFIFQYYEEEERQRGNFPDRFSGHQFPNYSSELNVNALLLGDSALYLCASSSPRDRGLYEQYFGPGTRLTVT.

This clone was detected once. J is TRBJ2-5 and V is TRBV11-3; D gene ambiguous. CDR3 size: 14 residues. Germline lookup yields CDR1 SGHNT and CDR2 YENEEA. V lost 6 bases to trimming and J lost 2 bases, with 13 bases between them. CDR3 region: CASSRSQPQETQYF. For the CDR3, the DNA is TGTGCCAGCAGTCGGAGTCAGCCTCAAGAGACCCAGTACTTC.

This chain uses TRBV2 with TRBJ2-7; TRBD1 might be the D (5 bases). V gave up 8 bases and J gave up 0 bases, with 11 bases separating them. The CDR3 contains 13 residues. The germline CDR1 and CDR2 sequences are SNHLY and FYNNEI. The chain's CDR3 is CASARDSSYEQYF. The CDR3 DNA reads as TGTGCCAGCGCCCGAGACAGCTCCTACGAGCAGTACTTC.

Notes on this clone: One junction end does not reproduce the germline sequence, and a read error may be involved. The chain employs TRBV6-5 and TRBJ1-2, with 11 nucleotides matching TRBD1. This CDR3 region has 14 residues. Germline V gene sequence: CDR1 MNHEY, CDR2 SVGAGI. The CDR3 region has the DNA TGTGCCAGCAGCCACCGGACAGGGGGCGCCTCGAGTGCCTTC. Its translation: CASSHRTGGASSAF.